The rows below give T cell receptor beta chains drawn from one sample of a study of T-cell reconstitution after alpha-beta-depleted transplantation in children. TCRdb used MiXCR to reprocess the PCR reads, holding one entry per CDR3 protein. The table has hundreds of thousands of distinct CDR3 sequences, over 15% seen once; the top ten hold 0.85% to 1.3%. The sample was PBMCs from the stem cell graft donor, taken from the stem cell graft. The source of these receptors is a human donor who donated a stem cell graft to a child with acute myeloid leukemia. Both conserved end residues are part of each CDR3. D genes are given only for firm matches. Only part of the rows carry a size: once, few, many, or a class if the clone is expanded.

V gene	D gene	clone size	J gene	CDR3 DNA	CDR3 protein
TRBV15	.	few	TRBJ1-1	TGTGCCACCAGCAGAGGGGAACCCGACAGCGGCGGATACAATGAAGCTTTCTTT	CATSRGEPDSGGYNEAFF
TRBV20-1	.	many	TRBJ2-5	TGCAGTGCTAGAGATCTGGGAACAGGGGAGACCCAGTACTTC	CSARDLGTGETQYF
TRBV7-3	TRBD1	.	TRBJ1-1	TGTGCCAGCAGCACCAAGGGGGCTCGGGACACTGAAGCTTTCTTT	CASSTKGARDTEAFF
TRBV12-3/TRBV12-4	.	many	TRBJ1-1	TGTGCCAGCAGTCCTTCACTTGAAGCTTTCTTT	CASSPSLEAFF
TRBV5-8	.	few	TRBJ1-6	TGTGCCAGCAGCTTATGGGGGGTTCGTTCACCCCTCCACTTT	CASSLWGVRSPLHF
TRBV29-1	.	few	TRBJ1-2	TGCAGCGTTGCTTTGGATGGGGGAGGGCGCACCTTC	CSVALDGGGRTF
TRBV29-1	.	many	TRBJ2-5	TGCAGCGTTTGGGGGGACGGGGGTCAAGAGACCCAGTACTTC	CSVWGDGGQETQYF
TRBV4-3	.	many	TRBJ2-4	TGCGCCAGCAGCCAAGGGGGAGGGGGAAACATTCAGTACTTC	CASSQGGGGNIQYF
TRBV5-6	.	many	TRBJ2-5	TGTGCCAGCAGCTCAGGACTCTCGGGGGAGACCCAGTACTTC	CASSSGLSGETQYF
TRBV20-1	.	many	TRBJ2-1	TGCAGTGCTCCCACACCGGGTACCTACAATGAGCAGTTCTTC	CSAPTPGTYNEQFF
TRBV28	.	.	TRBJ2-3	TGTGCCAGCAGTTTGCGGGGAGGACCCCTCACAGATACGCAGTATTTT	CASSLRGGPLTDTQYF
TRBV20-1	.	many	TRBJ1-1	TGCAGTGCCCAGGGGAGGGGAATGAACACTGAAGCTTTCTTT	CSAQGRGMNTEAFF
TRBV10-3	.	few	TRBJ2-2	TGTGCCATCAGCTTGGGGACTGCCAACACCGGGGAGCTGTTTTTT	CAISLGTANTGELFF
TRBV20-1	.	many	TRBJ2-1	TGCAGTGCTAGGGAGGACAGCAATGAGCAGTTCTTC	CSAREDSNEQFF
TRBV2	TRBD1	.	TRBJ2-3	TGTGCCAGCGGGACAGGGGCGGGAGATACGCAGTATTTT	CASGTGAGDTQYF
TRBV15	.	.	TRBJ1-4	TGTGCCACCAGCAGAGATCAGGCTGAGGATGAAAAACTGTTTTTT	CATSRDQAEDEKLFF
TRBV6-5	.	many	TRBJ1-3	TGTGCCAGCAGTTACTCGTCGGGGACCACGGCAAACACCATATATTTT	CASSYSSGTTANTIYF
TRBV6-5	.	many	TRBJ2-1	TGTGCCAGCAGTTCCCGTGACAACTACAATGAGCAGTTCTTC	CASSSRDNYNEQFF
TRBV15	.	many	TRBJ2-7	TGTGCCACCAGCAGGAACGGGGCTACCTACGAGCAGTACTTC	CATSRNGATYEQYF
TRBV20-1	TRBD2	many	TRBJ2-1	TGCAGTGCTAGAAGCCCAAGGGGACTAGTCTACAATGAGCAGTTCTTC	CSARSPRGLVYNEQFF
TRBV29-1	TRBD1	many	TRBJ1-1	TGCAGCCCATGGGACAGGGGAGGGGCTGAAGCTTTCTTT	CSPWDRGGAEAFF
TRBV20-1	.	many	TRBJ1-1	TGCAGTGCTAGCAGGGATTCTGAAGCTTTCTTT	CSASRDSEAFF
TRBV7-2	TRBD1	few	TRBJ2-7	TGTGCCAGCAGCTACCCGGGACAGGGCCACGAGCAGTACTTC	CASSYPGQGHEQYF
TRBV4-3	.	.	TRBJ2-3	TGCGCCAGCAGCCCGACGCGGGGAGCAGATACGCAGTATTTT	CASSPTRGADTQYF
TRBV20-1	.	many	TRBJ2-1	TGCAGTGCTCAGATGTACAATGAGCAGTTCTTC	CSAQMYNEQFF
TRBV20-1	.	.	TRBJ2-7	TGCAGTGCTAGAAAAGCCCGAGGGGCCTCCTACGAGCAGTACTTC	CSARKARGASYEQYF
TRBV29-1	.	many	TRBJ1-2	TGCAGCGTACGCTGGGAGGTCTATGGCTACACCTTC	CSVRWEVYGYTF
TRBV20-1	.	.	TRBJ1-5	TGCAGTGCTAGAGATGGGGGGGGTGACCAGCCCCAGCATTTT	CSARDGGGDQPQHF